A single sample gave rise to the 8 T cell receptor beta chains below, sequenced in a study of CD8 T cells in ankylosing spondylitis. Study-level findings and limits: A TCR beta motif of about 8 highly homologous variants appeared characteristic of ankylosing spondylitis blood.

These TCRs are of unknown antigen specificity. TCRdb called the 5' RACE reads again in MiXCR, with one record for every CDR3 protein. The sample has fewer than 450,000 distinct CDR3 sequences; under 20% are singletons. Sequencing input: blood, either unsorted or a sorted T cell fraction (not recorded which). These receptors were obtained from a male donor with ankylosing spondylitis.

This clonotype was recorded at least ten times. CDR3 in amino acids: CASSTLRGQETQYF. As DNA, the CDR3 is TGCGCCAGCAGCACACTTCGGGGACAAGAGACCCAGTACTTC. The chain has TRBV5-1 and TRBJ2-5; perhaps TRBD2 as D (5 bases). The CDR3 has 14 amino acids. Germline V gives CDR1 SGHRS, CDR2 YFSETQ. Trimming cost V 4 bases and J 2 bases, with 12 bases left between them.

This clonotype has a handful of counts. The chain has TRBV20-1 and TRBJ2-7, with 9 bases that match TRBD1. This CDR3 has 15 amino acids. The germline gives CDR1 DFQATT, CDR2 SNEGSKA (reference sequence). Trimming took 6 bases from V and 2 from J; bases not matched to a gene: 11. CDR3 in DNA: TGCAGTGCCCAGGACTTCCGGGACAGGGCCTACGAGCAGTACTTC. Protein product: CSAQDFRDRAYEQYF.

The rearrangement joins TRBV20-1 to TRBJ1-3; no clear D. The CDR3 extends over 15 amino acids. V was trimmed by 0 bases and J by 0 bases, leaving 9 bases between them. The germline V gene has CDR1 DFQATT and CDR2 SNEGSKA (reference sequence). DNA of the CDR3: TGCAGTGCTAGAGATCTAAGGTCCTCTGGAAACACCATATATTTT. As protein: CSARDLRSSGNTIYF.

The rearrangement links TRBV12-3 or TRBV12-4 to TRBJ2-1; 8 bases map to TRBD2. V was pared by 6 bases and J by 8 bases, with 9 bases of the junction left unmatched. The CDR3 covers 14 residues. DNA of the CDR3: TGTGCCAGCAGCCAGCGGGAGAGGGGCTATGAGCAGTTCTTC. Translating it yields CASSQRERGYEQFF.

This clonotype has only a few counts. The rearrangement uses TRBV6-1 and TRBJ1-4; TRBD1 matches at 9 bases. Germline CDR1 MNHNS, CDR2 SASEGT. The CDR3 totals 14 residues. The ends lost 5 bases at V and 5 bases at J; junction bases unmatched: 3. The DNA of the CDR3 is TGTGCCAGCAGTAGGGGACAGGGAAATGAAAAACTGTTTTTT. Its translation: CASSRGQGNEKLFF.

V is TRBV20-1 and J is TRBJ2-7, with unresolved D. The CDR3 contains 12 residues. Per the germline V gene, CDR1 is DFQATT and CDR2 is SNEGSKA (reference sequence). V was shortened by 3 bases and J by 2 bases, with 8 bases between the two germline ends. The CDR3 nucleotides read TGCAGTGCTAGCACCAAGACCTACGAGCAGTACTTC. Its protein product is CSASTKTYEQYF.

This clonotype was detected only a few times. The rearrangement links TRBV6-5 to TRBJ2-7; the match to TRBD1 covers 9 bases. J was trimmed by 3 bases and V by 4 bases; bases with no gene match: 7. CDR1 and CDR2 (germline): MNHEY, SVGAGI. This CDR3 is 15 amino acids long. The CDR3 protein is CASSSTGQGNYEQYF. CDR3 coding DNA: TGTGCCAGCAGTTCTACGGGACAGGGAAACTACGAGCAGTACTTC.

The DNA for the CDR3 is TGTGCCAGCAGCTTAGTGCTAGCTGGGCAGTTCTTC. It encodes CASSLVLAGQFF. This sequence joins TRBV7-2 and TRBJ2-1; tentative D call: TRBD2 (5 bases). V was pared by 1 base and J by 12 bases, with 10 bases between. Germline loops: CDR1 SGHTA, CDR2 FQGNSA. The CDR3 is 12 residues long.